The 23 T cell receptor beta chains given below trace back to one sample, sequenced in a study of cytomegalovirus exposure and HLA in healthy donors. Primers for the PCR totalled 60 Vbeta and 13 Jbeta. Sequencing was performed with immunoSEQ multiplex PCR; in TCRdb, only in-frame clones are kept and a portion is missing. The data contain 180,000 or so clones, roughly 88% of them singletons. The sequencing input was PBMCs. All receptors come from a man aged 18 to 30 in good health and CMV-seropositive.

In this sample, this clone turned up a few times. The genes are TRBV6-6 and TRBJ1-1, with TRBD1 matching over 7 bases. This CDR3 region has 14 residues. Germline V gene sequence: CDR1 MNHNY, CDR2 SVGAGI (reference sequence). The trim removed 6 bases at V and 2 bases at J, leaving 6 bases unmatched. The CDR3 sequence: CASSLQGPNTEAFF. The DNA of the CDR3 is TGTGCCAGCAGCCTACAGGGGCCCAACACTGAAGCTTTCTTT.

The rearrangement joins TRBV4-1 to TRBJ1-1; possible D gene TRBD1, 6 bases. Germline V lookup: CDR1 MGHRA, CDR2 YSYEKL. The V gene lost 1 base and the J gene lost 0 bases, with 15 bases spanning the gap. The CDR3 is 17 amino acids. The CDR3 spells CASSQAQGTPVNTEAFF. As DNA, the CDR3 is TGCGCCAGCAGCCAAGCCCAGGGGACCCCGGTGAACACTGAAGCTTTCTTT.

V is TRBV4-3 and J is TRBJ1-1; TRBD1 is a possible D gene (6 bases). CDR1 LGHNA and CDR2 YSLEER come from the germline V gene. V lost 0 bases, J lost 5 bases, and 13 bases lay in between. The CDR3 is 15 residues long. CDR3 sequence: CASSQEGRGTTEAFF. CDR3 bases: TGCGCCAGCAGCCAAGAGGGCAGGGGTACGACTGAAGCTTTCTTT.

V gene TRBV5-1 combines with J gene TRBJ2-7; D is perhaps TRBD1 (6 bases). V was clipped by 3 bases and J by 8 bases, with 15 bases between them. The germline gives CDR1 SGHRS, CDR2 YFSETQ. This CDR3 has 13 amino acids. The CDR3, as DNA: TGCGCCAGCAGCTCGGAGGCAGGGGAAAAGCAGTACTTC. It encodes CASSSEAGEKQYF.

This sequence joins TRBV5-1 and TRBJ2-5; D is possibly TRBD2 (7 bases). CDR1 and CDR2 from the germline V gene are SGHRS and YFSETQ. CDR3 length: 15 amino acids. V lost 1 base, J lost 4 bases, and 14 bases lay in between. CDR3 nucleotide sequence: TGCGCCAGCAGCTTGTGGGGGGGGCAAAGAGAGACCCAGTACTTC. Protein product: CASSLWGGQRETQYF.

The chain carries TRBV2 and TRBJ2-1, with D possibly matching TRBD1 (5 bases). Germline loops: CDR1 SNHLY, CDR2 FYNNEI. V was cut by 10 bases and J by 7 bases, with 14 bases left in between. The CDR3 has 12 amino acids. The CDR3 reads CATQAGLNEQFF. CDR3 bases: TGTGCCACTCAGGCAGGGTTGAATGAGCAGTTCTTC.

Only a few counts were recorded for this clone. CDR3 DNA: TGTGCCAGCAGTAAAGAACCAGGGGGCGCTGACTATGGCTACACCTTC. It is translated as CASSKEPGGADYGYTF. The V and J genes are TRBV6-1 and TRBJ1-2; 8 positions agree with TRBD1. The CDR3 sequence is 16 residues long. Germline trimming cut 5 bases from V and 3 bases from J; bases unmatched to any gene: 11. Germline V gene sequence: CDR1 MNHNS, CDR2 SASEGT.

This chain connects TRBV6-7 to TRBJ1-4, with 7 bases matching TRBD1. TRBV6-7 is identified as an open reading frame with a role that is uncertain. Unmatched junction bases numbered 8, after V lost 4 bases and J lost 0 bases. This CDR3 comprises 17 residues. Written as DNA, the CDR3 is TGTGCCAGCAGTTTCGGACAGGAACTTGCAACTAATGAAAAACTGTTTTTT. This sequence encodes CASSFGQELATNEKLFF.

The rearrangement uses TRBV19 and TRBJ1-4; TRBD1 is a possible D gene (6 bases). CDR3 length: 15 amino acids. With 10 bases removed from V and 0 bases from J, the gap between germline ends came to 15 bases. Per germline, CDR1 LNHDA and CDR2 SQIVND (reference sequence). The CDR3 nucleotides read TGTGCCACCCGGTTCAGGGGTGCAACTAATGAAAAACTGTTTTTT. Its protein is CATRFRGATNEKLFF.

This chain joins TRBV19 and TRBJ1-3; no clear D gene. CDR1 and CDR2 from the germline V gene are LNHDA and SQIVND (reference sequence). The CDR3 loop spans 12 amino acids. V was shortened by 3 bases and J by 3 bases, with 3 bases between the two germline ends. The DNA of the CDR3 is TGTGCCAGTAGTATTCGTGGAAACACCATATATTTT. Translated: CASSIRGNTIYF.

The chain is built from TRBV27 and TRBJ2-1, with 7 bases that match TRBD2. Germline trimming cut 4 bases from V and 1 base from J; bases unmatched to any gene: 4. Per germline, CDR1 MNHEY and CDR2 SMNVEV (reference sequence). This CDR3 has 15 amino acids. The CDR3 DNA is TGTGCCAGCAGTTGGGGACTAAGTTCCTACAATGAGCAGTTCTTC. It specifies CASSWGLSSYNEQFF.

This clone occurred once. The chain recombines TRBV29-1 with TRBJ2-7; 8 bases match TRBD1. CDR1 and CDR2 (germline): SQVTM, ANQGSEA. The ends lost 6 bases at V and 0 bases at J; junction bases unmatched: 4. The CDR3 is made up of 13 amino acids. The CDR3 protein is CSVETGGSYEQYF. Written as DNA, the CDR3 is TGCAGCGTGGAAACAGGGGGCTCCTACGAGCAGTACTTC.

The chain combines TRBV5-1 with TRBJ2-3; 7 nucleotides agree with TRBD2. The ends lost 0 bases at V and 1 base at J; junction bases unmatched: 5. This CDR3 spans 16 amino acids. Germline values: CDR1 SGHRS, CDR2 YFSETQ. In DNA form, the CDR3 reads TGCGCCAGCAGCTTGGTTCTGGGGGGGGGCACAGATACGCAGTATTTT. Its protein is CASSLVLGGGTDTQYF.

The chain couples TRBV30 to TRBJ2-2; perhaps TRBD1 as D (6 bases). The germline V gene has CDR1 GTSNPN and CDR2 SVGIG (reference sequence). Trimming pared 8 bases from V and 1 base from J, leaving 14 bases between. This CDR3 comprises 14 residues. The CDR3 nucleotides read TGTGCCGGGGGCCCTTACTTGAACACCGGGGAGCTGTTTTTT. Translated: CAGGPYLNTGELFF.

The chain couples TRBV30 to TRBJ1-6, with 8 bases identical to TRBD1. CDR3 size: 13 residues. Germline V CDR1 and CDR2: GTSNPN, SVGIG (reference sequence). Germline trimming cut 4 bases from V and 8 bases from J; bases unmatched to any gene: 4. As DNA, the CDR3 is TGTGCCTGGACAGGGGGCGGGTATTCACCCCTCCACTTT. This translates into CAWTGGGYSPLHF. Drawing the rest from reference TRBV30 and TRBJ1-6, the complete variable domain is SQTIHQWPATLVQPVGSPLSLECTVEGTSNPNLYWYRQAAGRGLQLLFYSVGIGQISSEVPQNLSASRPQDRQFILSSKKLLLSDSGFYLCAWTGGGYSPLHFGNGTRLTVT.

This clone came up once. The chain recombines TRBV6-4 with TRBJ2-1, with D perhaps TRBD1 (6 bases). Trimming stripped 6 bases from V and 7 bases from J, with 10 bases between. This CDR3 contains 12 residues. CDR1 is MRHNA and CDR2 is SNTAGT in the germline V gene. In DNA form, the CDR3 reads TGTGCCAGCAGGGGGGCGCGGAATGAGCAGTTCTTC. This codes for CASRGARNEQFF.

DNA for the CDR3: TGTGCCAGCAGTGAAGCCCGGTTGCCCCAGCATTTT. Translating gives CASSEARLPQHF. The chain couples TRBV2 to TRBJ1-5; D is ambiguous. Trimming took off 0 bases at V and 9 bases at J, with 6 bases between the two ends. Germline lookup yields CDR1 SNHLY and CDR2 FYNNEI. This CDR3 region has 12 residues.

The chain links TRBV7-6 to TRBJ2-7; TRBD1 agrees at 9 bases. The CDR3 contains 15 residues. The germline CDR1 and CDR2 sequences are SGHVS and FNYEAQ. With 1 base clipped from V and 2 bases from J, the junction kept 3 bases outside the gene matches. The DNA of the CDR3 is TGTGCCAGCAGCTTAGGTGGACAGGGGACCTACGAGCAGTACTTC. Protein: CASSLGGQGTYEQYF.

This sequence joins TRBV4-1 and TRBJ1-2, with D perhaps TRBD1 (5 bases). The V and J ends lost 1 base and 2 bases respectively, with 11 bases between them. Germline assignment: CDR1 MGHRA and CDR2 YSYEKL. The CDR3 has 15 amino acids. The CDR3, as DNA: TGCGCCAGCAGCCAAGGGAGGGGAGGGAACTATGGCTACACCTTC. Protein product: CASSQGRGGNYGYTF.

The chain links TRBV30 to TRBJ2-3; 9 positions agree with TRBD2. This CDR3 spans 14 amino acids. CDR1 and CDR2 from the germline V gene are GTSNPN and SVGIG (reference sequence). Trimming removed 3 bases from V and 6 bases from J; junction bases left unmatched: 7. In nucleotides, the CDR3 is TGTGCCTGGAGGGGGACTAGCTTGTCCGATACGCAGTATTTT. It encodes CAWRGTSLSDTQYF. Filled out from reference TRBV30 and TRBJ2-3, the complete variable domain reads SQTIHQWPATLVQPVGSPLSLECTVEGTSNPNLYWYRQAAGRGLQLLFYSVGIGQISSEVPQNLSASRPQDRQFILSSKKLLLSDSGFYLCAWRGTSLSDTQYFGPGTRLTVL.

The V and J genes are TRBV6-6 and TRBJ2-1; 7 positions agree with TRBD2. V shed 6 bases, J shed 0 bases, and the junction held 5 bases outside the gene matches. Germline CDR1 and CDR2: MNHNY and SVGAGI (reference sequence). The length of the CDR3 is 15 residues. The CDR3 sequence: CASRSGGSSYNEQFF. CDR3 in DNA: TGTGCCAGCAGATCGGGCGGGAGCTCCTACAATGAGCAGTTCTTC.

The chain has TRBV4-3 and TRBJ2-2; TRBD1 aligns across 7 bases. The J segment lost 4 bases and the V segment lost 4 bases, leaving 6 bases of the junction unmatched. Germline V CDR1 and CDR2: LGHNA, YSLEER. The CDR3 runs to 15 residues. In DNA, the CDR3 is TGCGCCAGCAGCCTCGAGGGGGCGTTCACCGGGGAGCTGTTTTTT. This translates into CASSLEGAFTGELFF.

The gene calls are TRBV7-2 and TRBJ1-1, with 8 bases that match TRBD1. Losses at the gene ends were 5 bases for V and 8 bases for J; bases not matched to a gene: 13. Germline assignment: CDR1 SGHTA and CDR2 FQGNSA. This CDR3 has 15 amino acids. CDR3 amino acids: CASSLKAQGVVEAFF. The CDR3, as DNA: TGTGCCAGCAGCCTCAAGGCACAGGGGGTCGTGGAAGCTTTCTTT. Using reference TRBV7-2 and TRBJ1-1 for the parts outside the CDR3, the full variable domain is GAGVSQSPSNKVTEKGKDVELRCDPISGHTALYWYRQSLGQGLEFLIYFQGNSAPDKSGLPSDRFSAERTGGSVSTLTIQRTQQEDSAVYLCASSLKAQGVVEAFFGQGTRLTVV.